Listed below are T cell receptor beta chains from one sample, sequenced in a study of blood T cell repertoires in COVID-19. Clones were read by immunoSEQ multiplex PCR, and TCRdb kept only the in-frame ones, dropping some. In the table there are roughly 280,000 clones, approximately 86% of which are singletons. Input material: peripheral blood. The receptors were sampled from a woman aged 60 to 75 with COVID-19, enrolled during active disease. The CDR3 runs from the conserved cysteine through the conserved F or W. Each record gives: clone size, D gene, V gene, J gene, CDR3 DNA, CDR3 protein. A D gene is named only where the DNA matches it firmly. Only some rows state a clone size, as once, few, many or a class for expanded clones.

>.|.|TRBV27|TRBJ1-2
TGTGCCAGCAGTTTATTGGAGGGATCGAACACCTTC
CASSLLEGSNTF
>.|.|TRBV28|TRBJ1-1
TGTGCCAGCAGTTTTGGGCCCGACACTGAAGCTTTCTTT
CASSFGPDTEAFF
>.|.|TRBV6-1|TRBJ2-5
TGTGCCAGCAGTGAAGGCCACAGCAAAGAGACCCAGTACTTC
CASSEGHSKETQYF
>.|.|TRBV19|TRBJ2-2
TGTGCCAGTAGTATAGCCAGCGGCACCGGGGAGCTGTTTTTT
CASSIASGTGELFF
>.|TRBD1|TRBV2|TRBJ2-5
TGTGCCAGCAGTGTGGGGACAGGGGGCCAAGAGACCCAGTACTTC
CASSVGTGGQETQYF
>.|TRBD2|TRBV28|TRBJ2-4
TGTGCCAGCAGTTTACGGTCGGGGGGTCTAGCCAAAAACATTCAGTACTTC
CASSLRSGGLAKNIQYF
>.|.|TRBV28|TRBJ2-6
TGTGCCAGCAGTCGACGACCCGGCGGGCAGGGGGCCAACGTCCTGACTTTC
CASSRRPGGQGANVLTF
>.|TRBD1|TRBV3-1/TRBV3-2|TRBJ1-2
TGTGCCAGCAGCCAAGATACGGGACAGTACGGACATGGCTACACCTTC
CASSQDTGQYGHGYTF
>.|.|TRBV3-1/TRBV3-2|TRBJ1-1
TGTGCCAGCAGCCAAGATCGCGGGAACACTGAAGCTTTCTTT
CASSQDRGNTEAFF
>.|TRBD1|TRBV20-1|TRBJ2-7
TGCAGTGCTAGTAGGGGACAGTTAATCTACGAGCAGTACTTC
CSASRGQLIYEQYF
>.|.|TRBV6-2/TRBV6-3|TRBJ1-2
TGTGCCAGCAGTTACCAGGGCATCAACTATGGCTACACCTTC
CASSYQGINYGYTF
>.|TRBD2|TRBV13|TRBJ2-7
TGTGCCAGCAGCCCTCAGGGTGGTAGCGGGACGTACGAGCAGTACTTC
CASSPQGGSGTYEQYF
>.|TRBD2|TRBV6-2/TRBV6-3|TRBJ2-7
TGTGCCAGCAGCCCCCGGACTAGCCCGCCCTACGAGCAGTACTTC
CASSPRTSPPYEQYF
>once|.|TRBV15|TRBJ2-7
TGTGCCACCAGCAGAGAAAGGAGGTCCTACGAGCAGTACTTC
CATSRERRSYEQYF
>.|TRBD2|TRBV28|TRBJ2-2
TGTGCCAGCAGTTTATGGACTAGCGGGAGAGGGGGCACCGGGGAGCTGTTTTTT
CASSLWTSGRGGTGELFF
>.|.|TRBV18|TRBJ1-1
TGTGCCAGCTCATTATCCACAGATACCCGTGAAGCTTTCTTT
CASSLSTDTREAFF
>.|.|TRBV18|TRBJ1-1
TGTGCCAGCTCACCCCAAGGCGGCGACACTGAAGCTTTCTTT
CASSPQGGDTEAFF
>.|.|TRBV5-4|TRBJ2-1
TGTGCCAGCAGCTACTCTTCTAGCAATGAGCAGTTCTTC
CASSYSSSNEQFF
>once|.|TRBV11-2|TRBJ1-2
TGTGCCAGCAGCTTGTCCGACACCCTACATGGCTACACCTTC
CASSLSDTLHGYTF
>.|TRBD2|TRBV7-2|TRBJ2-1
TGTGCCAGCAGCTCGATTCTCGGGACTAGCGGGAGTTATGAGCAGTTCTTC
CASSSILGTSGSYEQFF
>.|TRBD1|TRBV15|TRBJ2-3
TGTGCCACCAGCGGGAGACAGGGGGCCTCAGATACGCAGTATTTT
CATSGRQGASDTQYF
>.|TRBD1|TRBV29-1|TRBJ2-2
TGCAGCGTTGCACAGGGGGAGGTCACCGGGGAGCTGTTTTTT
CSVAQGEVTGELFF
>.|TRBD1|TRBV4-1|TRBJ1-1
TGCGCCAGCAGTTGGGACAGGATGAACACTGAAGCTTTCTTT
CASSWDRMNTEAFF
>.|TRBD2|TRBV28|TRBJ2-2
TGTGCCAGCAGCCTTGATAGCGGGGTGAACACCGGGGAGCTGTTTTTT
CASSLDSGVNTGELFF
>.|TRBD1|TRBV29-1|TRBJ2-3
TGCAGCGCGGGGACAGCCGATACGCAGTATTTT
CSAGTADTQYF
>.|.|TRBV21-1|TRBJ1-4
TGTGCCAGCAGGAGAAGGGGGTATCGTGAAAAACTGTTTTTT
CASRRRGYREKLFF
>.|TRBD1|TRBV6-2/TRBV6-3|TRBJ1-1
TGTGCCAGCAGTTACCCAGGGGGCGAAAACACTGAAGCTTTCTTT
CASSYPGGENTEAFF
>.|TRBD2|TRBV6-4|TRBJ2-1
TGTGCCAGCAGCACAGGATGGGGACTAGTCAATGAGCAGTTCTTC
CASSTGWGLVNEQFF
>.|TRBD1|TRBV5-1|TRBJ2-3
TGCGCCAGCACCGAACCAGGGGGCCAAGATACGCAGTATTTT
CASTEPGGQDTQYF
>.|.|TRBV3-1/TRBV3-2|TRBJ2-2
TGTGCCAGCAGCCAAGACAGGGCGAACACCGGGGAGCTGTTTTTT
CASSQDRANTGELFF
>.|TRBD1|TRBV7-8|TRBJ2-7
TGTGCCAGCAGCTTCGGACAGGGGGCTAGCGTCTACGAGCAGTACTTC
CASSFGQGASVYEQYF
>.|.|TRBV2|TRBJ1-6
TGTGCCAGCAGTGAAGTTAGATCTAATTCACCCCTCCACTTT
CASSEVRSNSPLHF
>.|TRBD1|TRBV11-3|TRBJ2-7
TGTGCCAGCAGCTTGGGTCCTGGGACAGGGCCTGAGCAGTACTTC
CASSLGPGTGPEQYF
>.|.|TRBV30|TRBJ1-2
TGTGCCTGGAGTGTACGGGGGGATCCTAGATCTAACTATGGCTACACCTTC
CAWSVRGDPRSNYGYTF
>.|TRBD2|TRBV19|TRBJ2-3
TGTGCCAGTAGGGAGGGACTAGCGGCGGTTGATACGCAGTATTTT
CASREGLAAVDTQYF
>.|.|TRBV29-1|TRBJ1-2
TGCAGCGCCCGTATCGGGTTCGGCTATGGCTACACCTTC
CSARIGFGYGYTF
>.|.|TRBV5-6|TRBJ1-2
TGTGCCAGCAGCTTGGCTTACAGGTCTAACTATGGCTACACCTTC
CASSLAYRSNYGYTF
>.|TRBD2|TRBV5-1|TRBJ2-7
TGCGCCAGCAGCAGGACTAGCGGATCCTACGAGCAGTACTTC
CASSRTSGSYEQYF
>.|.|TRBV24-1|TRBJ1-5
TGTGCCACCTCCTCTAACCCAGGGCAGCCCCAGCATTTT
CATSSNPGQPQHF
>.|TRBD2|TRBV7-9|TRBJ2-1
TGTGCCAGCAGCTTGGGACTAGCGGGAGATGAGCAGTTCTTC
CASSLGLAGDEQFF
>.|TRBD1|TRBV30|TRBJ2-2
TGTGCCTGGGGGGGACAGCTCACCGGGGAGCTGTTTTTT
CAWGGQLTGELFF
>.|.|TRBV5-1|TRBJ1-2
TGCGCCAGCAGCTTGGAGTCAGTAGCTGGCTACACCTTC
CASSLESVAGYTF
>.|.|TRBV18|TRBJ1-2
TGTGCCAGCTCACCAGACAGCGAATATGGCTACACCTTC
CASSPDSEYGYTF
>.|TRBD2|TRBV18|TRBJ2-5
TGTGCCAGCTCACCACCACGGCTAGCGGGACAAGAGACCCAGTACTTC
CASSPPRLAGQETQYF
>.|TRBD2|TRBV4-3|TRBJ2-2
TGCGCCAGCAGCCAAGCCCTAGCGGGGAACACCGGGGAGCTGTTTTTT
CASSQALAGNTGELFF
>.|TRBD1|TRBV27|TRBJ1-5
TGTGCCAGCAGTCCCCGTAGGGGGCCCAATCAGCCCCAGCATTTT
CASSPRRGPNQPQHF
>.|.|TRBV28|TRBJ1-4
TGTGCCAGCAGTTTGGGCCGAAGGTGGTTTTTT
CASSLGRRWFF
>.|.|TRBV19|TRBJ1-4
TGTGCCAGTAGTGCCTCAGGGTCAACTAATGAAAAACTGTTTTTT
CASSASGSTNEKLFF
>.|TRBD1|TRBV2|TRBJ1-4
TGTGCCAGCAATGATATGGGACAGGCTAATGAAAAACTGTTTTTT
CASNDMGQANEKLFF
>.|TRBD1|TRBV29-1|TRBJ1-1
TGCAGCGCCGGGACAGGGGGCCGAGAAGCTTTCTTT
CSAGTGGREAFF
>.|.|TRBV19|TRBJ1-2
TGTGCCAGTAGGGAACAGGGAACCCATGGCTACACCTTC
CASREQGTHGYTF
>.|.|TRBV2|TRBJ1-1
TGTGCCAGCAGTGATTTTACAGGGTGGGGAAAAACTGAAGCTTTCTTT
CASSDFTGWGKTEAFF